This is a list of T cell receptor beta chains from one sample in a study of T cells after yellow fever vaccination. One entry per CDR3 protein, called by TCRdb with MiXCR from the 5' RACE reads. The table records some 350,000 distinct CDR3 sequences, 6% to 8% of them present only once. The sequencing here drew on PBMCs, taken 5 days after the yellow fever booster vaccination. Every receptor here comes from a man aged 25-45 years who received the YFV17D yellow fever vaccine. CDR3s include the opening cysteine and the closing phenylalanine or tryptophan. D genes are given only for firm matches. Clone size is shown for a subset of rows, as once, few, many or a class of expanded clone.

j_call d_call clone_size v_call cdr3_aa cdr3_nt
TRBJ2-7 TRBD2 few TRBV7-9 CASSPSGGAAYEQYF TGTGCCAGCAGCCCCTCGGGGGGGGCGGCCTACGAGCAGTACTTC
TRBJ2-5 NA NA TRBV9 CASSVGMTEKETQYF TGTGCCAGCAGCGTAGGGATGACAGAAAAAGAGACCCAGTACTTC
TRBJ1-2 NA NA TRBV28 CASSWAPFTSGYTF TGTGCCAGCAGTTGGGCCCCTTTTACGAGCGGCTACACCTTC
TRBJ2-3 TRBD2 many TRBV12-3/TRBV12-4 CASSPSGSTDTQYF TGTGCCAGTAGCCCTAGCGGGAGCACAGATACGCAGTATTTT
TRBJ2-6 TRBD2 NA TRBV5-7 CASRRSGWTANVLTF TGTGCCAGCAGACGTAGCGGGTGGACGGCCAACGTCCTGACTTTC
TRBJ2-5 NA many TRBV12-3/TRBV12-4 CASSTGRGTQYF TGTGCCAGCAGCACAGGGAGGGGGACCCAGTACTTC
TRBJ2-2 NA few TRBV11-2 CASSLPSSTGELFF TGTGCCAGCAGTTTACCCTCTAGCACCGGGGAGCTGTTTTTT
TRBJ2-7 TRBD2 many TRBV10-3 CAISDSGTSGNLGSYEQYF TGTGCCATCAGTGACTCCGGGACTAGCGGCAATCTAGGCTCCTACGAGCAGTACTTC
TRBJ1-3 TRBD1 many TRBV12-3/TRBV12-4 CASSLTGVGNTIYF TGTGCCAGCAGTTTGACAGGGGTCGGAAACACCATATATTTT
TRBJ2-1 NA few TRBV7-2 CASSLAASGPYNEQFF TGTGCCAGCAGCTTAGCGGCCAGCGGGCCATACAATGAGCAGTTCTTC
TRBJ1-2 NA many TRBV6-1 CASSPGPGYGYTF TGTGCCAGCAGCCCGGGACCAGGCTATGGCTACACCTTC
TRBJ2-1 NA few TRBV7-2 CASSLAGNILLYNEQFF TGTGCCAGCAGCTTAGCGGGGAACATTTTACTGTACAATGAGCAGTTCTTC
TRBJ2-7 TRBD1 few TRBV29-1 CSVEDRDSYEQYF TGCAGCGTTGAAGATCGGGACAGCTACGAGCAGTACTTC
TRBJ2-3 NA NA TRBV7-2 CASSLGLESTDTQYF TGTGCCAGCAGCTTAGGACTAGAAAGCACAGATACGCAGTATTTT
TRBJ2-1 NA few TRBV12-5 CASGLTFEQFF TGTGCTAGTGGTTTGACCTTCGAGCAGTTCTTC
TRBJ2-1 TRBD2 NA TRBV10-2 CASSDHLGLAGINEQFF TGCGCCAGCAGTGATCATCTAGGGCTAGCGGGAATCAATGAGCAGTTCTTC
TRBJ2-5 NA few TRBV4-3 CASSPDYRETQYF TGCGCCAGCAGCCCGGACTACCGGGAGACCCAGTACTTC
TRBJ2-3 TRBD2 few TRBV20-1 CSARAGTSSKSDTQYF TGCAGTGCTAGAGCTGGGACTAGTTCGAAGTCAGATACGCAGTATTTT
TRBJ2-1 NA many TRBV29-1 CSVEELLSAEQFF TGCAGCGTTGAAGAACTCCTTAGCGCCGAGCAGTTCTTC
TRBJ1-1 NA many TRBV5-1 CASSLEASRRAFF TGCGCCAGCAGCTTGGAGGCCTCCCGACGGGCTTTCTTT
TRBJ1-2 NA NA TRBV3-1 CASSQVGRKNYGYTF TGTGCCAGCAGCCAAGTGGGACGGAAGAACTATGGCTACACCTTC
TRBJ2-7 NA many TRBV5-6 CASSLQRSSLYEQYF TGTGCCAGCAGCCTACAACGGAGTAGTTTGTACGAGCAGTACTTC
TRBJ2-5 TRBD1 few TRBV19 CASSHDRANQETQYF TGTGCCAGTAGTCATGACAGGGCCAACCAAGAGACCCAGTACTTC
TRBJ2-5 NA few TRBV20-1 CSATRDGTQYF TGCAGTGCGACTAGAGATGGGACCCAGTACTTC
TRBJ2-3 TRBD2 many TRBV28 CASSPTSGTDTQYF TGTGCCAGCAGCCCTACTAGCGGCACAGATACGCAGTATTTT
TRBJ2-7 NA many TRBV12-3/TRBV12-4 CASSFLGDSYEQYF TGTGCCAGCAGTTTCTTGGGGGACTCCTACGAGCAGTACTTC
TRBJ2-7 TRBD1 NA TRBV25-1 CASSGQGAGRDEQYF TGTGCCAGCAGTGGCCAGGGGGCGGGGCGGGACGAGCAGTACTTC
TRBJ2-7 TRBD1 NA TRBV7-2 CASSSDRVSYEQYF TGTGCCAGCAGCTCCGACAGGGTATCCTACGAGCAGTACTTC
TRBJ2-3 NA NA TRBV3-1 CASSHADTQYF TGTGCCAGCAGCCACGCAGATACGCAGTATTTT
TRBJ2-7 TRBD2 many TRBV28 CASHRVAGSGAYEQYF TGTGCCAGCCATAGGGTAGCGGGAAGTGGGGCCTACGAGCAGTACTTC
TRBJ2-1 TRBD2 many TRBV18 CASSPAGGPAYNEQFF TGTGCCAGCTCACCAGCGGGAGGGCCGGCCTACAATGAGCAGTTCTTC